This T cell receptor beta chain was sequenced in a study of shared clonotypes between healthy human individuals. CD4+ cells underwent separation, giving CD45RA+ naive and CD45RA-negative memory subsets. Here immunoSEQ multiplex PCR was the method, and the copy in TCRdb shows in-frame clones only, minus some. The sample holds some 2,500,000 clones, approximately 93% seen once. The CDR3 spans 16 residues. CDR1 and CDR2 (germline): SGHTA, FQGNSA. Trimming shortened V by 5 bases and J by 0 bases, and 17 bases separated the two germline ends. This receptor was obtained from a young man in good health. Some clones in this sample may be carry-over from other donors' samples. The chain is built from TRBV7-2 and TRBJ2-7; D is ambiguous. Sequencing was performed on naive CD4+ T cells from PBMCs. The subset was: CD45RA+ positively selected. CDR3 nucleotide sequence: TGTGCCAGCAGCCGGCCGGTAGGCGGTAGCTCCTACGAGCAGTACTTC. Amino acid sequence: CASSRPVGGSSYEQYF.